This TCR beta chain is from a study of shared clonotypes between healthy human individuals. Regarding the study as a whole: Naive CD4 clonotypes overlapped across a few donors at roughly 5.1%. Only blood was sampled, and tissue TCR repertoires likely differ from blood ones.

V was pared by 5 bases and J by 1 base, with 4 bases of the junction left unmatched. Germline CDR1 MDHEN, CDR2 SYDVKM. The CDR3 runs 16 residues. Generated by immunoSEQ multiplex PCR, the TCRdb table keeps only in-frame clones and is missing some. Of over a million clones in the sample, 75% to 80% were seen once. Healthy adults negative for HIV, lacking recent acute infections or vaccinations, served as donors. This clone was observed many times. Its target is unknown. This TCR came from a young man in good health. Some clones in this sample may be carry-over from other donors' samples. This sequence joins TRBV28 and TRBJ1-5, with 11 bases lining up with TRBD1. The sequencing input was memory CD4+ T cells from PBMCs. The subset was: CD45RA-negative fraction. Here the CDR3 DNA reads TGTGCCAGCAGTAGGACAGGGGGCGGGAGCAATCAGCCCCAGCATTTT. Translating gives CASSRTGGGSNQPQHF.